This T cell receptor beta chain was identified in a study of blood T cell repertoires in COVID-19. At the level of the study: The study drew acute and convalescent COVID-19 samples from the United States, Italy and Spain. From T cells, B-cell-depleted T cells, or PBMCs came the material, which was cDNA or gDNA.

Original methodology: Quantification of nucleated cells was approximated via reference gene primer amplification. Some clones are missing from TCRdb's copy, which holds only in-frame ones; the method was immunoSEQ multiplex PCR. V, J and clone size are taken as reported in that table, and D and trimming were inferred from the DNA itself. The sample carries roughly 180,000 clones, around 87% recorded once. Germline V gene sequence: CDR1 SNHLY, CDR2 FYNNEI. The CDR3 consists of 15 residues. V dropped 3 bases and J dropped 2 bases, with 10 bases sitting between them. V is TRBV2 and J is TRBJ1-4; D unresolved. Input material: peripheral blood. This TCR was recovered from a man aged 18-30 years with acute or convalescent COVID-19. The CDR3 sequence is CASSDDGFTNEKLFF. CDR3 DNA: TGTGCCAGCAGTGACGACGGGTTCACTAATGAAAAACTGTTTTTT.